A selection of T cell receptor beta chains follows, all from one sample in a study of blood T cell repertoires in COVID-19. TCRdb's copy holds only in-frame clones and misses some; the assay was immunoSEQ multiplex PCR. Of a few hundred thousand clones listed, over 75% were seen once; the top ten hold about 9.4%. The sample comprised peripheral blood. The receptors derive from a woman in her 30s with COVID-19, enrolled during active disease. Each CDR3 is given with its conserved first and last residue. D genes are given only for firm matches. Expanded clones get a size class; other rows say once, few or many, or leave the size out.

j_call,clone_size,v_call,d_call,cdr3_aa,cdr3_nt
TRBJ2-7,-,TRBV10-1,TRBD2,CASSESAWREGHEQYF,TGCGCCAGCAGTGAGTCGGCGTGGCGGGAGGGCCACGAGCAGTACTTC
TRBJ2-7,-,TRBV28,TRBD2,CASSSRLAGVSYEQYF,TGTGCCAGCAGTTCCCGACTAGCGGGAGTCTCCTACGAGCAGTACTTC
TRBJ1-1,-,TRBV11-2,-,CASSSSGEAFF,TGTGCCAGCAGCTCCTCCGGGGAAGCTTTCTTT
TRBJ1-6,many,TRBV5-1,TRBD1,CASSLEPGGKNSPLHF,TGCGCCAGCAGCTTGGAGCCAGGGGGTAAGAATTCACCCCTCCACTTT
TRBJ1-4,-,TRBV10-3,TRBD1,CAISDPRRGGVEKLFF,TGTGCCATCAGTGACCCCCGGAGAGGGGGCGTTGAAAAACTGTTTTTT
TRBJ2-1,-,TRBV4-1,TRBD2,CASSPPGLAGASNEQFF,TGCGCCAGCAGCCCACCCGGACTAGCGGGAGCATCCAATGAGCAGTTCTTC
TRBJ2-1,-,TRBV10-3,-,CAISKQTGSSYNEQFF,TGTGCCATCAGTAAGCAGACAGGAAGCTCCTACAATGAGCAGTTCTTC
TRBJ2-3,-,TRBV24-1,TRBD2,CATSDWGLAGGTDTQYF,TGTGCCACCAGTGATTGGGGACTAGCGGGAGGGACAGATACGCAGTATTTT
TRBJ2-5,-,TRBV4-2,TRBD2,CASSRSGAGGLETQYF,TGTGCCAGCAGCCGAAGTGGTGCGGGAGGGTTGGAGACCCAGTACTTC
TRBJ1-1,-,TRBV7-8,-,CASSLKPFSSNTEAFF,TGTGCCAGCAGCTTAAAGCCCTTTAGCTCGAACACTGAAGCTTTCTTT
TRBJ2-1,once,TRBV5-5,TRBD1,CASSLAGTGINEQFF,TGTGCCAGCAGCTTGGCAGGGACAGGGATCAATGAGCAGTTCTTC
TRBJ2-7,-,TRBV19,-,CASSYQASYEQYF,TGTGCCAGTAGTTACCAGGCGTCCTACGAGCAGTACTTC
TRBJ1-6,once,TRBV9,TRBD1,CASSVDGGQRNSPLHF,TGTGCCAGCAGCGTAGATGGGGGACAGCGAAATTCACCCCTCCACTTT
TRBJ2-5,-,TRBV5-1,-,CASSQNWETQYF,TGCGCCAGCAGCCAAAACTGGGAGACCCAGTACTTC
TRBJ2-3,few,TRBV18,-,CASSPQGRGRGTDTQYF,TGTGCCAGCTCCCCACAGGGCCGCGGGAGAGGCACAGATACGCAGTATTTT
TRBJ2-7,-,TRBV2,TRBD2,CASSGLAGTYEQYF,TGTGCCAGCTCAGGACTAGCGGGTACCTACGAGCAGTATTTC
TRBJ1-1,-,TRBV10-3,-,CAISESKGHTEAFF,TGTGCCATCAGTGAGTCGAAGGGGCACACTGAAGCTTTCTTT
TRBJ2-1,-,TRBV7-9,-,CASSPRGAVYNEQFF,TGTGCCAGCAGCCCCCGGGGGGCGGTCTACAATGAGCAGTTCTTC
TRBJ1-2,once,TRBV29-1,TRBD1,CSVDGAGGMFNGYTF,TGCAGCGTTGACGGGGCAGGGGGGATGTTCAATGGCTACACCTTC
TRBJ1-5,once,TRBV6-1,-,CASSPDATRKNF,TGTGCCAGCAGTCCCGACGCGACACGGAAGAATTTT
TRBJ1-2,-,TRBV6-5,TRBD1,CASSPPGQVYGYTF,TGTGCCAGCAGTCCACCGGGACAGGTCTATGGCTACACCTTC
TRBJ1-1,-,TRBV5-1,-,CASSLALLGRTEAFF,TGCGCCAGCAGCTTGGCCCTTCTGGGGAGGACTGAAGCTTTCTTT
TRBJ2-2,-,TRBV25-1,-,CASSAQGDTGELFF,TGTGCCAGCAGTGCACAGGGCGACACCGGGGAGCTGTTTTTT
TRBJ1-2,-,TRBV24-1,TRBD1,CATSDIGQGGMEGYTF,TGTGCCACCAGTGATATCGGACAGGGTGGTATGGAGGGCTACACCTTC
TRBJ2-3,once,TRBV18,-,CASSREGRTDTQYF,TGTGCCAGCTCACGCGAGGGGAGGACAGATACGCAGTATTTT
TRBJ1-2,many,TRBV6-4,TRBD1,CASSDSGQGASGYTF,TGTGCCAGCAGTGATTCGGGACAGGGGGCTTCGGGCTACACCTTC
TRBJ2-7,-,TRBV23-1,TRBD1,CASSRGQGLAYEQYF,TGCGCCAGCAGTCGGGGACAGGGGTTAGCCTACGAGCAGTACTTC
TRBJ2-1,-,TRBV7-2,TRBD2,CASSSRLLAGFGNEQFF,TGTGCCAGCAGCTCCCGGCTCCTAGCGGGGTTTGGCAATGAGCAGTTCTTC
TRBJ1-6,few,TRBV28,-,CASSSGTDNSPLHF,TGTGCCAGCAGTTCCGGGACTGATAATTCACCCCTCCACTTT
TRBJ2-5,-,TRBV7-2,TRBD2,CASSPGGEETQYF,TGTGCCAGCAGCCCCGGGGGGGAAGAGACCCAGTACTTC
TRBJ2-7,-,TRBV24-1,TRBD2,CATSARSSGGYEQYF,TGTGCCACCAGTGCCCGATCTAGCGGAGGCTACGAGCAGTACTTC
TRBJ2-1,-,TRBV19,-,CASSSDSYNEQFF,TGTGCCAGTAGTAGCGACTCCTACAATGAGCAGTTCTTC
TRBJ2-3,once,TRBV4-1,TRBD1,CASTRQGGTDTQYF,TGCGCCAGCACCCGACAGGGGGGGACAGATACGCAGTATTTT
TRBJ2-7,-,TRBV29-1,TRBD1,CSVAYGTGKYEQYF,TGCAGCGTGGCGTACGGGACAGGGAAATACGAGCAGTACTTC
TRBJ2-3,-,TRBV6-5,-,CASSYSEAASTDTQYF,TGTGCCAGCAGTTACTCTGAAGCGGCTAGCACAGATACGCAGTATTTT
TRBJ2-2,-,TRBV13,TRBD2,CASSRGLAGGTGELFF,TGTGCCAGCAGCCGAGGACTAGCGGGGGGCACCGGGGAGCTGTTTTTT
TRBJ2-1,-,TRBV28,TRBD2,CASSSFLLAGKDEQFF,TGTGCCAGCAGCTCCTTTCTACTAGCGGGTAAGGATGAGCAGTTCTTC
TRBJ2-7,-,TRBV12-5,-,CASGSRDCSSLQYF,TGTGCTAGTGGTTCCCGGGACTGTTCCTCGTTGCAGTACTTC
TRBJ1-1,-,TRBV4-3,-,CASSQNRMENTEAFF,TGCGCCAGCAGCCAAAACAGAATGGAGAACACTGAAGCTTTCTTT
TRBJ2-7,-,TRBV6-5,-,CASSPRTLSYEQYF,TGTGCCAGCAGTCCCCGGACACTTTCCTACGAGCAGTACTTC
TRBJ2-1,-,TRBV28,TRBD2,CASSFPTVAGRSYNEQFF,TGTGCCAGCAGTTTCCCGACAGTAGCGGGTCGCTCCTACAATGAGCAGTTCTTC